This TCR beta chain was recovered during a study of T-cell memory formation after mild COVID-19 (dated by TCRdb to the early 2020s). About the study as a whole: Most TCR sequence clusters were specific to one of the two donors. Longitudinal TCRalpha and TCRbeta repertoire sequencing tracked T-cell clones expanding and contracting after mild COVID-19 in two donors. The cohort comprised two young, previously healthy adult volunteers, one female and one male. Findings and caveats that apply to the study as a whole: Clones contracting from day 15 to 85 had balanced CD4/CD8 phenotypes, while a second wave expanding from day 15 to 37 was biased towards CD4+. Some responding clones were detected in pre-infection memory, suggesting pre-existing cross-reactive memory T cells joined the SARS-CoV-2 response. Contracting CD4+ clones turned up mainly in the CM and EM memory subsets, whereas EMRA was where CD8+ clones were enriched. The second-wave clones that peaked on day 37 were not confirmed to be SARS-CoV-2 specific. Only a couple of mild cases were covered in the study, and larger cohorts including severe cases with pre-infection samples were considered necessary.

The sequencer listed for this sample is Illumina NovaSeq 6000. TCRalpha and TCRbeta cDNA libraries were constructed by 5'RACE with constant-segment primers, with sample barcodes and unique molecular identifiers being introduced. RNA was extracted from every sample with Trizol reagent. Library amplification was performed in two PCR steps, and a second sample barcode and Illumina TruSeq adapters were introduced in the second step. Sequencing of libraries was performed on an Illumina NovaSeq with 2 x 150 bp paired-end reads. As for the original processing: With migec v1.2.7, reads were demultiplexed and then collapsed into UMI-guided consensus sequences. Using mixcr v2.1.11, UMI consensuses were aligned to TRA and TRB V and J templates and then assembled into clonotypes. A clonotype was counted as expanded or contracted only when both edgeR and NoisET called the clonotype significant, with the noise models trained on biological replicates. For edgeR calls, the cutoffs were a false discovery rate-adjusted p below 0.01 and a log2 fold-change threshold of 1. As an exploratory analysis of dynamics, max-normalized trajectories of the 1000 most abundant clonotypes were examined with PCA combined with hierarchical clustering. Separately sequenced CD4+ and CD8+ repertoires were used to assign a CD4 or CD8 phenotype to each responding clone. TCRdb cleaned the public reads at Q25 with fastp, built clones with MiXCR and kept in-frame beta chains. Records with the same CDR3 protein are collapsed into one entry carrying the most frequent genes and DNA. TCRdb, not the original authors, processed these V and J calls. For this sample the table gives approximately 100,000 distinct CDR3 sequences, of which 11% were detected only once. Around 39% of the sample is held by the ten biggest clonotypes.

The table lists this clonotype with a few counts. The target of this receptor is not known. Base qualities were left out, and no much larger clone turns up one base away. As encoded in the germline V gene (reference sequence), CDR1 is SGHAT while CDR2 is FQDESV. V lost 4 bases and J lost 4 bases; the stretch between them is 10 bases long. The CDR3 spans 13 residues, from the cysteine through the phenylalanine. CDR3 DNA is the only sequence kept; it has 39 bases, read in frame from the first base. Ficoll-Paque density gradient centrifugation was the method used to isolate PBMCs. Material: PBMCs or a T cell subset sorted from them (not recorded which). Rearrangement joined TRBV11-1 to TRBJ2-5; there is no confident call for the D gene. The origin of this receptor is a man between 18 and 29 years old who had mild COVID-19 (a few samples of this study predate the infection). The sample titles of this study are shuffled in the database, so cell type and time point are left out; the donor was told from shared clones. The sequence in DNA is TGTGCCAGCAGCTATTACGGTGGAGAGACCCAGTACTTC. Its product reads: CASSYYGGETQYF.